These 18 T cell receptor beta chains were sequenced from one sample in a study of T cell responses to AZD1222 COVID-19 vaccine. The repertoire was sequenced with immunoSEQ multiplex PCR; TCRdb's copy has only in-frame clones and lacks some. The repertoire has under 85,000 clones, around 90% of them found once; the top ten carry more than 4.5%. The sequencing used peripheral blood, collected on day 0 of MenACWY control vaccination. The receptors come from an adult in good health.

This clone was counted only a few times. This chain links TRBV5-1 with TRBJ1-2; maybe TRBD1 (6 bases). The CDR3 consists of 15 residues. Germline values: CDR1 SGHRS, CDR2 YFSETQ. Deletions cut 0 bases from V and 13 bases from J, with 22 bases between. CDR3 protein: CASSLGDRNFRLSTF. In nucleotides, the CDR3 is TGCGCCAGCAGCTTGGGAGACAGGAATTTCCGTTTGTCCACCTTC.

The J gene is TRBJ2-7, the V gene TRBV18, with no clear D. Germline CDR1 is KGHSH and CDR2 is LQKENI. The CDR3 is 14 amino acids. Between the trimmed V and J ends, which lost 0 bases and 1 base, there was a span of 7 bases. The CDR3 DNA reads as TGTGCCAGCTCACCACCTGCTAATTCCTACGAGCAGTACTTC. It is translated as CASSPPANSYEQYF.

V and J are TRBV19 and TRBJ2-2; D is tentatively TRBD1 or TRBD2 (6 bases each). Germline loops: CDR1 LNHDA, CDR2 SQIVND (reference sequence). This CDR3 is 16 amino acids long. Trimming cost V 3 bases and J 1 base, with 12 bases left between them. CDR3 in amino acids: CASSIAGQQNTGELFF. CDR3 sequence (DNA): TGTGCCAGTAGTATTGCGGGACAACAGAACACCGGGGAGCTGTTTTTT.

V is TRBV6-5 and J is TRBJ2-3; TRBD2 is a possible D gene (5 bases). Per the germline V gene, CDR1 is MNHEY and CDR2 is SVGAGI. V was pared by 3 bases and J by 0 bases, with 10 bases between. This CDR3 spans 15 amino acids. The CDR3 DNA reads as TGTGCCAGCAGTTATAAAGGCGGGAGCACAGATACGCAGTATTTT. It yields the protein CASSYKGGSTDTQYF.

The chain has TRBV20-1 and TRBJ1-1; D ambiguous. This CDR3 is built from 11 residues. With 0 bases removed from V and 1 base from J, the gap between germline ends came to 0 bases. Germline CDR1 is DFQATT and CDR2 is SNEGSKA (reference sequence). The CDR3 sequence: CSARENTEAFF. CDR3 coding DNA: TGCAGTGCTAGAGAGAACACTGAAGCTTTCTTT.

V is TRBV5-1 and J is TRBJ1-3; D is undetermined. CDR1 is SGHRS, CDR2 YFSETQ, per germline. The CDR3 consists of 15 residues. The germline V and J ends were trimmed by 0 bases and 0 bases, with 7 bases remaining between them. In nucleotides, the CDR3 is TGCGCCAGCAGCTTGGGGTCAGGCTCTGGAAACACCATATATTTT. Residues: CASSLGSGSGNTIYF. Looking up the rest from reference TRBV5-1 and TRBJ1-3 gives the full variable domain: KAGVTQTPRYLIKTRGQQVTLSCSPISGHRSVSWYQQTPGQGLQFLFEYFSETQRNKGNFPGRFSGRQFSNSRSEMNVSTLELGDSALYLCASSLGSGSGNTIYFGEGSWLTVV.

J is TRBJ2-7 and V is TRBV7-9, with 8 bases aligning to TRBD1. Germline V gene lookup returns CDR1 SEHNR and CDR2 FQNEAQ (reference sequence). With 8 bases clipped from V and 6 bases from J, the junction kept 9 bases outside the gene matches. This CDR3 spans 13 amino acids. The CDR3 nucleotides read TGTGCCAGCTTGCCAGGTACAGGGGGCGAGCAGTACTTC. Translating it yields CASLPGTGGEQYF.

In its sample, this clone was seen once. The chain joins TRBV6-5 to TRBJ1-1; the D gene is possibly TRBD1 (5 bases). Germline V gives CDR1 MNHEY, CDR2 SVGAGI. The V and J ends lost 7 bases and 1 base respectively, with 16 bases between them. The CDR3 is 15 residues long. The CDR3 here is CASNSPQGSNTEAFF. Here the CDR3 DNA reads TGTGCCAGCAACTCACCCCAGGGCTCGAACACTGAAGCTTTCTTT.

The chain combines TRBV11-3 with TRBJ2-1, with 7 nucleotides matching TRBD1. Germline V gene data show CDR1 as SGHNT and CDR2 as YENEEA. CDR3 length: 15 amino acids. The J segment lost 7 bases and the V segment lost 3 bases, leaving 9 bases of the junction unmatched. CDR3 loop: CASSFGTAQGNEQFF. The CDR3 nucleotides are TGTGCCAGCAGCTTTGGGACAGCCCAGGGTAATGAGCAGTTCTTC.

Concerning this clone: Germline and junction disagree at one end, which may indicate a read error. This rearrangement joins TRBV5-5 to TRBJ1-1; D is ambiguous. CDR1 SGHKS and CDR2 YYEKEE come from the germline V gene (reference sequence). The CDR3 contains 11 residues. The CDR3 sequence is CASRLGRDAFF. The CDR3 region has the DNA TGTGCCAGCAGGTTGGGAAGGGATGCTTTCTTT.

The chain is built from TRBV19 and TRBJ2-3, with TRBD2 matching 10 bases. Trimming cost V 5 bases and J 2 bases; bases outside gene matches: 7. Germline lookup yields CDR1 LNHDA and CDR2 SQIVND (reference sequence). This CDR3 has 16 amino acids. The CDR3 is CASSPYSGGNTDTQYF. The CDR3 DNA is TGTGCCAGTAGTCCTTATAGCGGGGGGAACACAGATACGCAGTATTTT.

The chain is built from TRBV27 and TRBJ1-5; weak D call: TRBD1 (6 bases). Deletions cut 2 bases from V and 5 bases from J, with 16 bases between. CDR1 and CDR2 from the germline V gene are MNHEY and SMNVEV (reference sequence). CDR3 length: 16 residues. The CDR3: CASSLKGAGVYQPQHF. The CDR3 DNA is TGTGCCAGCAGTTTAAAAGGCGCAGGGGTCTATCAGCCCCAGCATTTT.

The chain employs TRBV7-6 and TRBJ1-3, with TRBD1 matching over 10 bases. With 5 bases clipped from V and 4 bases from J, the junction kept 8 bases outside the gene matches. The CDR3 totals 16 residues. Germline CDR1 reads SGHVS; CDR2 reads FNYEAQ. CDR3 amino acids: CASSPLDRGPGNTIYF. CDR3 nucleotides: TGTGCCAGCAGCCCCCTTGACAGGGGGCCCGGAAACACCATATATTTT.

The chain recombines TRBV5-1 with TRBJ2-1, with a tentative D call TRBD1 (6 bases). Trimming took 2 bases from V and 8 from J, leaving 17 bases between them. Germline assignment: CDR1 SGHRS and CDR2 YFSETQ. This CDR3 has 15 amino acids. The CDR3 sequence: CASSFRQGLLDEQFF. CDR3 DNA sequence: TGCGCCAGCAGCTTCCGCCAGGGGCTCCTGGATGAGCAGTTCTTC.

J is TRBJ1-6 and V is TRBV4-3; D remains ambiguous. The CDR3 is 15 amino acids. Trimming stripped 0 bases from V and 5 bases from J, with 8 bases between. Germline V gives CDR1 LGHNA, CDR2 YSLEER. CDR3 sequence: CASSQESLDNSPLHF. CDR3 DNA sequence: TGCGCCAGCAGCCAAGAATCTCTGGATAATTCACCCCTCCACTTT.

The rearrangement joins TRBV7-2 to TRBJ1-6; D is ambiguous. Germline CDR1 reads SGHTA; CDR2 reads FQGNSA. V was shortened by 4 bases and J by 7 bases, with 11 bases between the two germline ends. The CDR3 runs 14 residues. The CDR3, as DNA: TGTGCCAGCAGCTCCGGTCGCGGGAATTCACCCCTCCACTTT. Translated, it gives CASSSGRGNSPLHF.

This sequence joins TRBV3-1 (or the pseudogene TRBV3-2) and TRBJ2-2; 10 bases line up with TRBD1. Trimming at V came to 4 bases and at J to 6 bases, leaving 8 bases not matched to a gene. Germline V lookup: CDR1 LGHDT, CDR2 YNNKEL (reference sequence). CDR3 length equals 16 residues. The CDR3 region has the DNA TGTGCCAGCAGCCTCCGGGACAGGGGAGGTTCCGGGGAGCTGTTTTTT. This sequence encodes CASSLRDRGGSGELFF.

The rearrangement links TRBV19 to TRBJ1-2; D perhaps matches TRBD1 (5 bases). This CDR3 is built from 14 residues. Trimming removed 7 bases at V and 3 bases at J, with 15 bases between. Germline-derived CDR1 and CDR2 are LNHDA and SQIVND (reference sequence). This chain's CDR3 is CASTIDRTYYGYTF. The CDR3 bases are TGTGCCAGTACCATCGATCGGACATACTATGGCTACACCTTC.